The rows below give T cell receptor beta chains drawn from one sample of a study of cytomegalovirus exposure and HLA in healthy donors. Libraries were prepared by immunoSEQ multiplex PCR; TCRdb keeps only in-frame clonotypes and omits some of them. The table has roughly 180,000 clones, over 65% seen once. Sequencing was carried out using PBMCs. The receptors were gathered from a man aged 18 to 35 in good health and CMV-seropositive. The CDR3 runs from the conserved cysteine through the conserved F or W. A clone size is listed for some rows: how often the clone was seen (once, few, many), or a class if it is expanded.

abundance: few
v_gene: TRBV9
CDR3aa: CASSVRGTGELFF

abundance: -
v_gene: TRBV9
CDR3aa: CASSVATGSLGYTF

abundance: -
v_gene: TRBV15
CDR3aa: CATSRQTYTEAFF

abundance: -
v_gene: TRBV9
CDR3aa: CASSVVSGAYNEQFF

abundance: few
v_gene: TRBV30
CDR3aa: CAWRGGTNTGELFF

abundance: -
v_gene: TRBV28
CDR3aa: CASSPFGGAGGMHTQYF

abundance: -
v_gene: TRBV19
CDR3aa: CATSNGRGRYQETQYF

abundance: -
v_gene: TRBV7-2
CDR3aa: CASSLAGGRRDTQYF

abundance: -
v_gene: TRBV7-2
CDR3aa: CASSSPRSYGYTF

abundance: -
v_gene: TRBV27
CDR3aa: CASNGLAGNEQFF

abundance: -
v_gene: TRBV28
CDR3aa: CASSFRQGVNQPQHF

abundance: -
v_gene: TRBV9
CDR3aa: CASSPGGLDTQYF

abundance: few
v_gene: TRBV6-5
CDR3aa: CASSPDRVQPQHF

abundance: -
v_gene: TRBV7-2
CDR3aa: CASSAETGAGWSQYF

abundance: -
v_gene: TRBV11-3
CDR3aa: CASSPRGPSSYNEQFF

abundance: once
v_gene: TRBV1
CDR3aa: CTSSQAGQVYNEQFF

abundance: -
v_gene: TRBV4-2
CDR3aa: CASSLAASSGIYNEQFF

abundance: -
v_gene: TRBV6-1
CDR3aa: CASSDAGAGGPRETQYF

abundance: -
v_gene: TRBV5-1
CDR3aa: CASSLTTGGNQPQHF

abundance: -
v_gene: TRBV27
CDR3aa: CASSPGQPYEQYF

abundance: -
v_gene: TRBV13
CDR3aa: CASSLGLATSTDTQYF

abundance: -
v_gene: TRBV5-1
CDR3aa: CASSLDRVDEKLFF

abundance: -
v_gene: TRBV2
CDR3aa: CASSRSRLETQYF

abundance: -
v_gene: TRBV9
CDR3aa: CASSLRDFGRNTEAFF

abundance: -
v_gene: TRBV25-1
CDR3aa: CASSWRGELFF

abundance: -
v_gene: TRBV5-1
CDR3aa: CAQHWGRSYEQYF

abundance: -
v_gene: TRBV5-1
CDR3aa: CASRPPYRETPYNEQFF

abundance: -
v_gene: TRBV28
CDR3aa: CASRYGGSYEQYF

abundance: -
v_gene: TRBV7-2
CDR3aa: CASSTHSGTGNYEQYF

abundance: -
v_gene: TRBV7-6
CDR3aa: CASSSLDRSGTGELFF

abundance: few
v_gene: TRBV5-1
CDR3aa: CASSAGIRYEQYF

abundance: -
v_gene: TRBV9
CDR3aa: CASSGDRAGDTEAFF

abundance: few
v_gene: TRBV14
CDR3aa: CASSLGGRGYEQYF